This TCR beta chain was recovered during a study of T cells in Graves' hyperthyroidism and ophthalmopathy. At the level of the study: Once the initial diagnosis was made, peripheral blood was obtained before any treatment.

This clonotype was recorded many times. No antigen is known for it. It was RNA transcripts that yielded the amplified TCR beta CDR3 regions. Researchers ran a first-round RT-PCR on the TCR CDR3 using the HTBI primer set. TCRdb called the multiplex PCR reads again in MiXCR, with one record for every CDR3 protein. The profile covers 730,000 or so distinct CDR3 sequences, with approximately 19% appearing a single time and approximately 15% taken by the ten largest. Whole-study results and caveats: Within blood appeared most thyroid clonotypes that had expanded above 0.001. From stable hyperthyroidism, ophthalmopathy was set apart by a 13 V-J model.

V was shortened by 0 bases and J by 10 bases, with 13 bases between the two germline ends. This CDR3 contains 13 residues. Germline loops: CDR1 SGHRS, CDR2 YFSETQ. V gene TRBV5-1 combines with J gene TRBJ1-1, with D tentatively TRBD1 (6 bases). The source is a woman in her fifties or sixties with Graves' hyperthyroidism that later progressed to Graves' ophthalmopathy. The specimen sequenced was blood. This chain's CDR3 is CASSLEGELGAFF. In DNA, the CDR3 is TGCGCCAGCAGCTTGGAGGGGGAACTGGGAGCTTTCTTT.